In this sample, the clone carrying this T cell receptor beta chain turned up many times. This sample was included in a study of spatial heterogeneity in lung cancer. As for time point: sample taken at primary tumor resection. Sequencing was performed on whole RNA extracted from tumor and nontumor lung tissue, or from frozen PBMC, and the material was left unsorted. CDR1 and CDR2 from the germline V gene are MNHEY and SVGEGT. The CDR3 length is 15 residues. V lost 2 bases and J lost 2, with 11 bases in between. TCRdb passed the 5' RACE reads through MiXCR, listing each CDR3 protein once. Here the sample spans 50,000 or so distinct CDR3 sequences, about 7.4% being singletons.

The sequencing used PBMCs, collected at surgery. The rearrangement uses TRBV6-2 or TRBV6-3 and TRBJ2-3; maybe TRBD1 (5 bases). The clonotype comes from a female donor with early-stage non-small cell lung cancer. The CDR3 DNA is TGTGCCAGCAGTTACGTCTCCAGGGCCACAGATACGCAGTATTTT. It yields the protein CASSYVSRATDTQYF.